This T cell receptor (beta chain) was identified in a study of T-cell memory formation after mild COVID-19. TCRdb reanalysed the 5' RACE reads using MiXCR and keeps one entry per CDR3 protein. The sample yields over 500,000 distinct CDR3 sequences, around 15% seen once. This clonotype was observed many times. No antigen is known for it. Germline CDR1 SGHTA, CDR2 FQGNSA. The CDR3 spans 13 residues. Trimming left V 4 bases short and J 3 bases short, with 7 bases between. Findings of the study overall: Clones that contracted clustered mainly in CM and EM if CD4+ and in EMRA if CD8+.

V and J are TRBV7-2 and TRBJ2-4; no definite D call. Sequenced material: PBMCs or a T cell subset sorted from them (not recorded which). This receptor was identified in an adult woman who had mild COVID-19 (a few samples of this study predate the infection). Cell type and time point are not known. CDR3 residues: CASSSLDKNIQYF. The CDR3 DNA reads TGTGCCAGCAGCTCCCTGGACAAAAACATTCAGTACTTC. Full variable domain (rest looked up from reference TRBV7-2 and TRBJ2-4): GAGVSQSPSNKVTEKGKDVELRCDPISGHTALYWYRQSLGQGLEFLIYFQGNSAPDKSGLPSDRFSAERTGGSVSTLTIQRTQQEDSAVYLCASSSLDKNIQYFGAGTRLSVL.